Shown below are 8 T cell receptor beta chains from a single sample sequenced in a study of blood T cell repertoires in COVID-19 (dated by TCRdb to 2020 to 2022). Library creation used the immunoSEQ multiplex PCR assay. TCRdb mirrors the immuneACCESS table, restricted to in-frame sequences. Some clones are absent from its copies; in checked studies, under half trace to an unresolved V gene, and the reason for the others is unknown. This sample gives about 170,000 clones in total; around 87% of them show up just once. The top ten clones comprise about 2.5% of the sample. Sequenced material: peripheral blood. These receptors were obtained from a woman of 80 years or more with COVID-19, enrolled during active disease.

The CDR3 spells CASSVGTGQETQYF. CDR3 sequence (DNA): TGTGCCAGCAGCGTAGGGACAGGCCAAGAGACCCAGTACTTC. The rearrangement links TRBV9 to TRBJ2-5; the match to TRBD1 covers 7 bases. The CDR3 is made up of 14 amino acids. V trimming: 0 bases; J trimming: 1 base; junction bases outside the gene matches: 0. Germline-derived CDR1 and CDR2 are SGDLS and YYNGEE.

In this sample, this clone turned up once. The V gene is TRBV19, the J gene TRBJ1-1, with 9 nucleotides matching TRBD1. The CDR3 covers 16 residues. V was pared by 4 bases and J by 3 bases, with 9 bases of the junction left unmatched. Germline V gene lookup returns CDR1 LNHDA and CDR2 SQIVND (reference sequence). The CDR3 reads CASSTRTGAVYTEAFF. CDR3 nucleotide sequence: TGTGCCAGTAGTACCAGGACAGGGGCGGTATACACTGAAGCTTTCTTT.

This sequence joins TRBV28 and TRBJ2-7; 10 nucleotides match TRBD1. The V gene's germline CDR1 is MDHEN and CDR2 SYDVKM. The ends lost 0 bases at V and 2 bases at J; junction bases unmatched: 4. This CDR3 comprises 16 residues. The DNA of the CDR3 is TGTGCCAGCAGTTTATGGAGGACAGGGGGTCCCTACGAGCAGTACTTC. It yields the protein CASSLWRTGGPYEQYF.

The rearrangement joins TRBV28 to TRBJ1-5, with D possibly TRBD1 on 5 matching bases. CDR1 is MDHEN, CDR2 SYDVKM, per germline. The ends were cut back, 8 bases at V and 0 bases at J, with 14 bases in the middle. CDR3 size: 15 residues. The CDR3 region is CASDGADHSNQPQHF. DNA of the CDR3: TGTGCCAGCGATGGGGCAGACCATAGCAATCAGCCCCAGCATTTT.

In this sample, this clone turned up once. V gene TRBV7-9 combines with J gene TRBJ1-4; weak D call: TRBD1 (5 bases). The CDR3 extends over 13 amino acids. The V and J ends lost 2 bases and 12 bases respectively, with 13 bases between them. The V gene's germline CDR1 is SEHNR and CDR2 FQNEAQ (reference sequence). CDR3 bases: TGTGCCAGCAGCTTACTGAGGGGCGGGGAACTGTTTTTT. Translating gives CASSLLRGGELFF.

This clone was observed a handful of times. The chain joins TRBV2 to TRBJ2-1; 10 bases fit TRBD1. Per germline, CDR1 SNHLY and CDR2 FYNNEI. J was trimmed by 8 bases and V by 6 bases; bases with no gene match: 13. CDR3 size: 16 residues. The CDR3 DNA reads TGTGCCAGCAGCAGGGAAGGGACAGGGGTTTTAGATGAGCAGTTCTTC. This gives the protein CASSREGTGVLDEQFF.

This sequence joins TRBV7-3 and TRBJ1-3; D is unresolved. V lost 5 bases and J 3 bases, leaving 14 bases between the germline ends. This CDR3 is built from 15 residues. Germline V CDR1 and CDR2: SGHTA, FQGTGA. CDR3 in DNA: TGTGCCAGCAGCCTTGGCGCGGGGAGTGGAAACACCATATATTTT. As protein: CASSLGAGSGNTIYF.

This sequence joins TRBV6-2 or TRBV6-3 and TRBJ2-5; 12 nucleotides align to TRBD2. This CDR3 has 16 residues. With 2 bases clipped from V and 1 base from J, the junction kept 2 bases outside the gene matches. CDR1 is MNHEY, CDR2 SVGEGT, per germline. The CDR3, as DNA: TGTGCCAGCAGTTACGGGACTAGCGGGTCCCAAGAGACCCAGTACTTC. It codes for CASSYGTSGSQETQYF.